This TCR beta chain emerged from a study of early T cells in non-severe SARS-CoV-2 infection. TCRdb re-called the 5' RACE reads with MiXCR, one entry per CDR3 protein. Of about 82,000 distinct CDR3 sequences in the sample, less than 15% are singletons; the top ten hold around 6%. This clonotype appeared a few times. Sample: whole blood. The clonotype was recovered from an adult who was a healthcare worker with PCR-confirmed SARS-CoV-2 infection or an uninfected control (not recorded which).

CDR3 protein: CASSRKEYQETQYF. DNA of the CDR3: TGCGCCAGCAGTCGGAAGGAGTACCAAGAGACCCAGTACTTC. The J gene is TRBJ2-5, the V gene TRBV23-1; D uncertain. TRBV23-1 is classed as an ORF, of uncertain function. The CDR3 is 14 amino acids. V lost 4 bases and J lost 0, with 9 bases in between.